The TCR beta chain described here comes from a study of blood T cell repertoires in COVID-19. Study information: COVID-19 samples collected from the United States, Italy and Spain covered acute and convalescent phases.

The protocol was immunoSEQ multiplex PCR, while the TCRdb copy is restricted to in-frame clones and leaves out a portion. The sample includes approximately 150,000 clones, 87% of them seen just once. The germline V gene encodes CDR1 SGHTA and CDR2 FQGNSA. The CDR3 loop spans 15 amino acids. J gave up 4 bases and V 2 bases, and 4 bases lay outside the gene matches. The chain joins TRBV7-2 to TRBJ1-1, with 10 bases identical to TRBD1. Sequencing used peripheral blood. The receptor was derived from a woman aged 45-59 years with active or convalescent COVID-19. CDR3 in amino acids: CASSLLTGGGTEAFF. CDR3 DNA sequence: TGTGCCAGCAGCTTATTGACAGGGGGCGGCACTGAAGCTTTCTTT.